These T cell receptor beta chains were read from a single sample in a study of graft-versus-host responses after intestinal transplantation. These TCRs are of unknown antigen specificity. Sequencing was performed with immunoSEQ multiplex PCR; in TCRdb, only in-frame clones are kept and a portion is missing. This table has approximately 90,000 clones, 75% to 95% appearing once. Sequencing was performed on unstimulated CD8+ T cells sorted from spleen or lymph node cells, taken before intestinal transplant. These TCRs come from a human donor who received an intestinal transplant. Each CDR3 is given with its conserved first and last residue. Fields, in order: V gene, D gene, J gene, clone size, CDR3 DNA, CDR3 protein. A D gene is named only where the DNA matches it firmly. Not every row has a clone size; where given, it reads once, few, many or a size class.

TRBV7-9	TRBD2	TRBJ2-1	.	TGTGCCAGCAGCTTAGGTAGCGGGGGGGCTGGATACAATGAGCAGTTCTTC	CASSLGSGGAGYNEQFF
TRBV6-5	TRBD1	TRBJ2-2	once	TGTGCCAGCAGTTACTCAGGACAGGGTGTGGCCGGGGAGCTGTTTTTT	CASSYSGQGVAGELFF
TRBV6-1	TRBD1	TRBJ1-1	.	TGTGCCAGCAGTCGATTAGTGACAGGGGACACTGAAGCTTTCTTT	CASSRLVTGDTEAFF
TRBV27	TRBD2	TRBJ2-1	.	TGTGCCAGCAGTCCCCCTAGCGGGAACTACAATGAGCAGTTCTTC	CASSPPSGNYNEQFF
TRBV5-6	TRBD2	TRBJ2-7	.	TGTGCCAGCAGCTTGGTTTCAGCGGGAGGGCCTGGGCAGTACTTC	CASSLVSAGGPGQYF
TRBV30	.	TRBJ1-2	.	TGTGCCTGGAGTGTAGGGGGGCATGGCTACACCTTC	CAWSVGGHGYTF
TRBV13	.	TRBJ2-3	.	TGTGCCAGCAGCCGCCTCACAGATACGCAGTATTTT	CASSRLTDTQYF
TRBV6-1	.	TRBJ2-3	.	TGTGCCTCGGGAGCCTCCACAGATACGCAGTATTTT	CASGASTDTQYF
TRBV28	TRBD2	TRBJ2-7	.	TGTGCCAGCAGTTCGGGACTAAGCGGAGTCTACGAGCAGTACTTC	CASSSGLSGVYEQYF
TRBV5-1	TRBD1	TRBJ1-2	.	TGCGCCAGCAGCTTAGGGGGCGCGGATGGCTACACCTTC	CASSLGGADGYTF
TRBV6-5	.	TRBJ2-5	.	TGTGCCAGCAGTTACTTCTCCGGGACAAAGGGAGAGACCCAGTACTTC	CASSYFSGTKGETQYF
TRBV19	.	TRBJ2-7	.	TGTGCCAGTAGTACGCTCAACTCCTACGAGCAGTACTTC	CASSTLNSYEQYF